The 32 T cell receptor beta chains below come from one sample, sequenced in a study of blood T cell repertoires in COVID-19. TCRdb's table, derived via immunoSEQ multiplex PCR, lists solely in-frame clones and lacks some. In the table there are roughly 210,000 clones, around 84% of which are singletons. The specimen sequenced was peripheral blood. Receptors originate from a woman older than 75 with COVID-19, enrolled during active disease.

The V and J genes are TRBV4-3 and TRBJ2-2, with 10 bases lining up with TRBD1. The CDR3 has 22 residues. Trimming at V came to 7 bases and at J to 0 bases, leaving 23 bases not matched to a gene. Germline values: CDR1 LGHNA, CDR2 YSLEER. The CDR3 region has the DNA TGCGCCAGCATCAAGAGCAGCGAGGAGGGACAGGGGTGTTACCCGAACACCGGGGAGCTGTTTTTT. This gives the protein CASIKSSEEGQGCYPNTGELFF.

V usage is TRBV5-1 and J usage is TRBJ2-3; TRBD2 matches at 9 bases. J lost 1 base, V lost 0 bases, and 6 bases had no gene match. Germline CDR1 and CDR2: SGHRS and YFSETQ. There are 17 residues in the CDR3. The DNA for the CDR3 is TGCGCCAGCAGCTTGGCCTCGGCGGGGGGGCGCACAGATACGCAGTATTTT. It codes for CASSLASAGGRTDTQYF.

To note about this clone: The sample holds other DNA sequences that translate to the same CDR3. V usage is TRBV5-1 and J usage is TRBJ1-1; a weak D match, TRBD1 (6 bases). V was shortened by 2 bases and J by 0 bases, with 8 bases between the two germline ends. Germline values: CDR1 SGHRS, CDR2 YFSETQ. This CDR3 contains 14 residues. CDR3 nucleotides: TGCGCCAGCAGCTTACAGGGCATGAACACTGAAGCTTTCTTT. Its translation: CASSLQGMNTEAFF.

CDR3 nucleotide sequence: TGTGCCAGCAAGCAGGGGGCAGGCACTGAAGCTTTCTTT. Its protein product is CASKQGAGTEAFF. This sequence joins TRBV7-9 and TRBJ1-1, with 8 nucleotides matching TRBD1. Trimming cost V 7 bases and J 4 bases; bases outside gene matches: 5. CDR1 is SEHNR and CDR2 is FQNEAQ in the germline V gene (reference sequence). CDR3 size: 13 residues. Filled out from reference TRBV7-9 and TRBJ1-1, the complete variable domain reads DTGVSQNPRHKITKRGQNVTFRCDPISEHNRLYWYRQTLGQGPEFLTYFQNEAQLEKSRLLSDRFSAERPKGSFSTLEIQRTEQGDSAMYLCASKQGAGTEAFFGQGTRLTVV.

The chain employs TRBV3-1 (or the pseudogene TRBV3-2) and TRBJ1-2; tentatively, D is TRBD1 (5 bases). Trimming removed 0 bases at V and 8 bases at J, with 25 bases between. The V gene's germline CDR1 is LGHDT and CDR2 YNNKEL (reference sequence). The CDR3 runs to 18 residues. CDR3 sequence (DNA): TGTGCCAGCAGCCAAGATCTCGCGAAAAGGGGCCCCGCGGAAGGCTACACCTTC. This codes for CASSQDLAKRGPAEGYTF.

J is TRBJ2-1 and V is TRBV7-3; 7 nucleotides match TRBD2. CDR1 SGHTA and CDR2 FQGTGA come from the germline V gene. This CDR3 contains 16 residues. V trimming: 5 bases; J trimming: 0 bases; junction bases outside the gene matches: 7. The DNA of the CDR3 is TGTGCCAGCAGCCCCCGACTAGCCAGCTCCTACAATGAGCAGTTCTTC. Encoded protein: CASSPRLASSYNEQFF.

V and J are TRBV5-4 and TRBJ1-6, with D maybe TRBD1 (5 bases). The germline gives CDR1 SGHNT, CDR2 YYREEE (reference sequence). The CDR3 runs 16 residues. The V and J ends lost 0 bases and 2 bases respectively, with 9 bases between them. CDR3 bases: TGTGCCAGCAGCTTGGCAGGGAGGACCTATAATTCACCCCTCCACTTT. This gives the protein CASSLAGRTYNSPLHF. Full variable domain (missing parts from reference TRBV5-4 and TRBJ1-6): ETGVTQSPTHLIKTRGQQVTLRCSSQSGHNTVSWYQQALGQGPQFIFQYYREEENGRGNFPPRFSGLQFPNYSSELNVNALELDDSALYLCASSLAGRTYNSPLHFGNGTRLTVT.

The rearrangement joins TRBV19 to TRBJ1-2; 8 bases agree with TRBD1. V was pared by 5 bases and J by 5 bases, with 7 bases of the junction left unmatched. Germline CDR1 is LNHDA and CDR2 is SQIVND (reference sequence). The CDR3 loop spans 14 amino acids. CDR3 sequence reads: CASSDTGQVYGYTF. CDR3 nucleotides: TGTGCCAGTAGTGATACGGGACAGGTATATGGCTACACCTTC.

V is TRBV28 and J is TRBJ1-3; D gene uncertain. The CDR3 loop spans 12 amino acids. Germline CDR1 and CDR2: MDHEN and SYDVKM. V shed 6 bases and J shed 8 bases, with 11 bases lying between them. The CDR3 DNA follows: TGTGCCAGCAGAAGCCGGAGGGACACCATATATTTT. Translated, it gives CASRSRRDTIYF. Full variable domain (rest looked up from reference TRBV28 and TRBJ1-3): DVKVTQSSRYLVKRTGEKVFLECVQDMDHENMFWYRQDPGLGLRLIYFSYDVKMKEKGDIPEGYSVSREKKERFSLILESASTNQTSMYLCASRSRRDTIYFGEGSWLTVV.

J is TRBJ1-2 and V is TRBV28; 10 bases are a match to TRBD1. Germline V gene data show CDR1 as MDHEN and CDR2 as SYDVKM. The CDR3 sequence is 12 residues long. The CDR3 DNA reads TGTGCAAGCGACAGGGGGCGAACTGGCTACACCTTC. This encodes CASDRGRTGYTF.

V gene TRBV7-9 combines with J gene TRBJ1-3; D possibly corresponds to TRBD1 (6 bases). Germline CDR1 is SEHNR and CDR2 is FQNEAQ (reference sequence). There are 13 residues in the CDR3. The V end was cut by 5 bases, the J end by 2 bases, with 7 bases between. In nucleotides, the CDR3 is TGTGCCAGCAGCCAGGGGACTGGAAACACCATATATTTT. Protein product: CASSQGTGNTIYF.

This rearrangement joins TRBV4-2 to TRBJ1-1; D uncertain. Germline V CDR1 and CDR2: LGHNA, YNFKEQ. CDR3 size: 14 residues. V was pared by 0 bases and J by 7 bases, with 12 bases between. The CDR3 bases are TGTGCCAGCAGCCAAGACTATAGCCGAGATGAAGCTTTCTTT. This codes for CASSQDYSRDEAFF.

This clone was seen only a few times. This chain uses TRBV18 with TRBJ2-1, with D possibly being TRBD2 (6 bases). The CDR3 spans 13 residues. V lost 6 bases to trimming and J lost 7 bases, with 13 bases between them. Germline V lookup: CDR1 KGHSH, CDR2 LQKENI. Here the CDR3 reads CASSPGLFNEQFF. For the CDR3, the DNA is TGTGCCAGCTCGCCGGGACTCTTTAATGAGCAGTTCTTC.

V gene TRBV27 combines with J gene TRBJ2-1, with D maybe TRBD1 (5 bases). Germline lookup yields CDR1 MNHEY and CDR2 SMNVEV (reference sequence). The CDR3 spans 15 residues. V lost 2 bases, J lost 6 bases, and 14 bases lay in between. The CDR3 DNA reads as TGTGCCAGCAGTTTACAGGGCCCGAGGAGCAATGAGCAGTTCTTC. It specifies CASSLQGPRSNEQFF.

The V call is TRBV7-8, the J call TRBJ2-7; 14 bases match TRBD2. Germline assignment: CDR1 SGHVS and CDR2 FQNEAQ. The V and J ends lost 4 bases and 2 bases, in that order; junction bases with no gene match: 1. There are 15 residues in the CDR3. The CDR3 loop reads CASSWGLAGAYEQYF. The CDR3 nucleotides are TGTGCCAGCAGCTGGGGACTAGCGGGGGCCTACGAGCAGTACTTC. The whole variable domain, filled in from reference TRBV7-8 and TRBJ2-7, reads GAGVSQSPRYKVAKRGQDVALRCDPISGHVSLFWYQQALGQGPEFLTYFQNEAQLDKSGLPSDRFFAERPEGSVSTLKIQRTQQEDSAVYLCASSWGLAGAYEQYFGPGTRLTVT.

This rearrangement joins TRBV6-5 to TRBJ2-3; 9 nucleotides match TRBD2. The CDR3 totals 14 residues. In germline, CDR1 is MNHEY, CDR2 SVGAGI. The V segment lost 6 bases and the J segment 3 bases; nucleotides outside the gene matches: 4. The DNA of the CDR3 is TGTGCCAGCAGAGCGGGGGGCCCGACAGATACGCAGTATTTT. It codes for CASRAGGPTDTQYF.

The chain carries TRBV6-6 and TRBJ2-5; D perhaps matches TRBD2 (5 bases). With 3 bases removed from V and 9 bases from J, the gap between germline ends came to 17 bases. The CDR3 extends over 14 amino acids. Germline CDR1 and CDR2: MNHNY and SVGAGI (reference sequence). The CDR3 sequence: CASSYGLPRDAQYF. In nucleotides, the CDR3 is TGTGCCAGCAGTTATGGTCTGCCTCGGGATGCCCAGTACTTC.

This clone was observed a handful of times. V is TRBV6-1 and J is TRBJ1-2, with 7 bases aligning to TRBD1. Unmatched junction bases numbered 18, after V lost 4 bases and J lost 4 bases. In germline, CDR1 is MNHNS, CDR2 SASEGT. The CDR3 runs to 18 residues. CDR3 region: CASSGEMDRQFGFYGYTF. Here the CDR3 DNA reads TGTGCCAGCAGTGGGGAAATGGACAGGCAATTTGGCTTCTATGGCTACACCTTC.

CDR3 residues: CASSLRIGGAKMTGELFF. Written as DNA, the CDR3 is TGTGCCAGCAGCCTAAGAATAGGAGGGGCGAAGATGACCGGGGAGCTGTTTTTT. V is TRBV3-1 (or the pseudogene TRBV3-2) and J is TRBJ2-2; D possibly corresponds to TRBD2 (6 bases). Germline-derived CDR1 and CDR2 are LGHDT and YNNKEL (reference sequence). The CDR3 consists of 18 residues. Trimming took 4 bases from V and 5 from J, leaving 23 bases between them.

This rearrangement joins TRBV7-2 to TRBJ1-2; the match to TRBD1 covers 10 bases. The CDR3 sequence is 15 residues long. J was trimmed by 7 bases and V by 5 bases; bases with no gene match: 10. Germline V gives CDR1 SGHTA, CDR2 FQGNSA. CDR3 loop: CASSPDGTGVGGYTF. CDR3 nucleotides: TGTGCCAGCAGCCCCGACGGGACAGGGGTGGGTGGCTACACCTTC.

This clone was seen only a few times. The chain has TRBV6-6 and TRBJ1-1; D unresolved. The ends were cut back, 2 bases at V and 2 bases at J, with 9 bases in the middle. Germline assignment: CDR1 MNHNY and CDR2 SVGAGI (reference sequence). The CDR3 runs to 14 residues. CDR3 sequence (DNA): TGTGCCAGCAGTTACAGCCGTAGAAACACTGAAGCTTTCTTT. It translates to CASSYSRRNTEAFF.

This clone occurred once. At one of its ends the junction is not consistent with the germline gene, which may arise from a read error. J is TRBJ2-5 and V is TRBV12-3 or TRBV12-4; D gene ambiguous. The CDR3 contains 11 residues. CDR3 DNA: TGTGCCGGCAGTTTGGGCCTTACCCCACACTTC. Translation: CAGSLGLTPHF.

The chain has TRBV5-1 and TRBJ2-4, with 8 bases that match TRBD1. Germline lookup yields CDR1 SGHRS and CDR2 YFSETQ. Trimming took 5 bases from V and 4 from J; bases not matched to a gene: 5. The CDR3 runs to 14 residues. The CDR3 nucleotides are TGCGCCAGCAGATCACAGGGGGATAAAAACATTCAGTACTTC. This sequence encodes CASRSQGDKNIQYF.

The CDR3 loop reads CASSSTIQVWRTEAFF. The CDR3 DNA is TGTGCCAGCAGCTCCACGATACAGGTATGGCGGACTGAAGCTTTCTTT. The chain employs TRBV11-2 and TRBJ1-1, with a weak D call TRBD1 (5 bases). V lost 4 bases and J lost 5, with 20 bases in between. The CDR3 spans 16 residues. The V gene's germline CDR1 is SGHAT and CDR2 FQNNGV. Filled out from reference TRBV11-2 and TRBJ1-1, the complete variable domain reads EAGVAQSPRYKIIEKRQSVAFWCNPISGHATLYWYQQILGQGPKLLIQFQNNGVVDDSQLPKDRFSAERLKGVDSTLKIQPAKLEDSAVYLCASSSTIQVWRTEAFFGQGTRLTVV.

The chain joins TRBV19 to TRBJ1-1; D unresolved. Germline V lookup: CDR1 LNHDA, CDR2 SQIVND (reference sequence). With 7 bases removed from V and 0 bases from J, the gap between germline ends came to 9 bases. This CDR3 contains 13 residues. This CDR3 is CASTVSLNTEAFF. The CDR3 nucleotides are TGTGCCAGTACCGTGTCGTTGAACACTGAAGCTTTCTTT.

This rearrangement joins TRBV5-8 to TRBJ1-4; possibly TRBD1 for D (5 bases). The V and J ends lost 0 bases and 8 bases respectively, with 20 bases between them. Looked up from germline, CDR1 is SGHTS and CDR2 is YDEGEE. The CDR3 runs 17 residues. CDR3 in DNA: TGTGCCAGCAGCTTGGAAGGGGATGTTATTAGTTGGGAAAAACTGTTTTTT. Its translation: CASSLEGDVISWEKLFF.

The J gene is TRBJ1-2, the V gene TRBV7-3, with 10 bases identical to TRBD1. Germline CDR1 reads SGHTA; CDR2 reads FQGTGA. V gave up 1 base and J gave up 1 base; unmatched junction bases: 3. The CDR3 is 16 residues long. CDR3 in DNA: TGTGCCAGCAGCTTAAGAGGGACAGGGGTTAACTATGGCTACACCTTC. Amino acid sequence: CASSLRGTGVNYGYTF.

The chain uses TRBV2 and TRBJ1-5, with 8 nucleotides matching TRBD1. This CDR3 has 17 residues. Looked up from germline, CDR1 is SNHLY and CDR2 is FYNNEI. Trimming cost V 6 bases and J 1 base; bases outside gene matches: 11. CDR3 in amino acids: CASRGTGPGGSNQPQHF. In DNA, the CDR3 is TGTGCCAGCAGGGGGACAGGCCCAGGAGGGAGCAATCAGCCCCAGCATTTT.

The chain links TRBV5-1 to TRBJ1-2, with D unresolved. Germline CDR1 SGHRS, CDR2 YFSETQ. This CDR3 has 15 residues. V dropped 0 bases and J dropped 0 bases, with 9 bases sitting between them. DNA of the CDR3: TGCGCCAGCAGCTTGGACGGGTCAGCTAACTATGGCTACACCTTC. Translated, it gives CASSLDGSANYGYTF.

V is TRBV10-2 and J is TRBJ1-1; 9 bases are shared with TRBD1. The CDR3 has 14 amino acids. J lost 7 bases, V lost 4 bases, and 7 bases had no gene match. Germline CDR1 is WSHSY and CDR2 is SAAADI. The CDR3: CASSVGTGWGEAFF. CDR3 nucleotide sequence: TGCGCCAGCAGTGTCGGGACAGGGTGGGGTGAAGCTTTCTTT.

Turning to this clone: The same CDR3 also results from other DNA sequences found in this sample. This chain joins TRBV7-2 and TRBJ2-3; TRBD1 might be the D (6 bases). Germline loops: CDR1 SGHTA, CDR2 FQGNSA. V was cut by 2 bases and J by 3 bases, with 6 bases left in between. The CDR3 is made up of 13 amino acids. CDR3 sequence reads: CASSLQGTDTQYF. For the CDR3, the DNA is TGTGCCAGCAGCTTACAGGGGACAGATACGCAGTATTTT. Supplemented by reference TRBV7-2 and TRBJ2-3, the full variable domain reads GAGVSQSPSNKVTEKGKDVELRCDPISGHTALYWYRQSLGQGLEFLIYFQGNSAPDKSGLPSDRFSAERTGGSVSTLTIQRTQQEDSAVYLCASSLQGTDTQYFGPGTRLTVL.

CDR3 sequence (DNA): TGCGCCAGCAGCTTGGGGTTTTCGGGGGGGTTTGACACAGATACGCAGTATTTT. As protein: CASSLGFSGGFDTDTQYF. V is TRBV5-1 and J is TRBJ2-3; the match to TRBD2 covers 8 bases. Per germline, CDR1 SGHRS and CDR2 YFSETQ. The length of the CDR3 is 18 residues. J lost 2 bases, V lost 0 bases, and 11 bases had no gene match.